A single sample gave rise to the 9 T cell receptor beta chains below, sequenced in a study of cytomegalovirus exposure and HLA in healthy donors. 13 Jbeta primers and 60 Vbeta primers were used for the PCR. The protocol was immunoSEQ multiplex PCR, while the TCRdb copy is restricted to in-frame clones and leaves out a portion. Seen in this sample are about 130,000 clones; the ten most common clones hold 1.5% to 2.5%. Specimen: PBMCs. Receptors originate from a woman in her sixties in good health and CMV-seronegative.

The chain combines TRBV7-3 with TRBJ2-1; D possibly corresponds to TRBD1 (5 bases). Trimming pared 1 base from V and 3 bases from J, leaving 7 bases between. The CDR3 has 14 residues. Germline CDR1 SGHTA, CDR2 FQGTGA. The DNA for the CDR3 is TGTGCCAGCAGCTTAAATCAGGGCTACAATGAGCAGTTCTTC. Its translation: CASSLNQGYNEQFF.

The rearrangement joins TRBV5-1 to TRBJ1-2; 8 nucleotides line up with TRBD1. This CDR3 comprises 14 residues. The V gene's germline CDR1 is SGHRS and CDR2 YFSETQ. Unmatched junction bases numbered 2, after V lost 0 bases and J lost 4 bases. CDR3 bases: TGCGCCAGCAGCTTGGGGACAGGGATCTATGGCTACACCTTC. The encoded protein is CASSLGTGIYGYTF.

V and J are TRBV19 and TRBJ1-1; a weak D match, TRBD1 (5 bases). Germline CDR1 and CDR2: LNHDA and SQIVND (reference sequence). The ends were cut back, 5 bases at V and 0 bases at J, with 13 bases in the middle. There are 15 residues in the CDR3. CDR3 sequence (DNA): TGTGCCAGTAGTTTCCACAGGAAAATGAACACTGAAGCTTTCTTT. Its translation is CASSFHRKMNTEAFF.

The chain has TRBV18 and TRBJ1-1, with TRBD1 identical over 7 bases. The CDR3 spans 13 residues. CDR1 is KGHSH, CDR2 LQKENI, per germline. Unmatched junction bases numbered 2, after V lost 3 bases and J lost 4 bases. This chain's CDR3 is CASSPRGSTEAFF. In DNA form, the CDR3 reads TGTGCCAGCTCACCCAGGGGGAGCACTGAAGCTTTCTTT.

CDR3 region: CASSFGGTNEQFF. The CDR3 DNA follows: TGTGCCAGCAGCTTTGGAGGGACGAATGAGCAGTTCTTC. J is TRBJ2-1 and V is TRBV5-6, with D perhaps matching TRBD2 (6 bases). The CDR3 has 13 residues. Germline CDR1 reads SGHDT; CDR2 reads YYEEEE. V was trimmed by 2 bases and J by 7 bases, leaving 10 bases between them.

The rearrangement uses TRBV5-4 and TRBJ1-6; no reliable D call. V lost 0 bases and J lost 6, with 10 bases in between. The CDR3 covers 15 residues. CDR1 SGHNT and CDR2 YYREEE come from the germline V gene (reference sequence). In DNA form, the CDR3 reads TGTGCCAGCAGCTTGGTTGGGAGGGTTAATTCACCCCTCCACTTT. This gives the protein CASSLVGRVNSPLHF.

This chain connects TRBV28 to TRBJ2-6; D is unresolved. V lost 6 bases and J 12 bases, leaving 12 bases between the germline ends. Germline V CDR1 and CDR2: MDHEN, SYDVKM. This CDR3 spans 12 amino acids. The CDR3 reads CASRAPTGVLTF. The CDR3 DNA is TGTGCCAGCAGGGCACCGACGGGCGTCCTGACTTTC.

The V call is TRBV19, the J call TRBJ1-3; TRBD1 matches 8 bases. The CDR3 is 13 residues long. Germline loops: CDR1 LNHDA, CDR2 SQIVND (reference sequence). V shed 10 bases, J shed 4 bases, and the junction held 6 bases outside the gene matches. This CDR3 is CAISGGDGNTIYF. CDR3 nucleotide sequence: TGTGCCATTTCAGGGGGCGACGGAAACACCATATATTTT.

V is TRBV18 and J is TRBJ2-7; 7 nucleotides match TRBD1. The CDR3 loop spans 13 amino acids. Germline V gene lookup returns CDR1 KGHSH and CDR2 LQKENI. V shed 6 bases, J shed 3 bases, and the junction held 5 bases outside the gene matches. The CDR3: CASSGQDNYEQYF. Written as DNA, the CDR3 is TGTGCCAGCTCCGGACAGGATAACTACGAGCAGTACTTC. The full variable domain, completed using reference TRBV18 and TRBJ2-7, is NAGVMQNPRHLVRRRGQEARLRCSPMKGHSHVYWYRQLPEEGLKFMVYLQKENIIDESGMPKERFSAEFPKEGPSILRIQQVVRGDSAAYFCASSGQDNYEQYFGPGTRLTVT.